This TCR beta chain was profiled in a study of cytomegalovirus exposure and HLA in healthy donors. The CDR3 has 17 amino acids. Germline assignment: CDR1 SGHDT and CDR2 YYEEEE. After removal of 2 bases from V and 2 bases from J, the junction contained 11 bases not matched to a gene. PCR used 60 Vbeta primers and 13 Jbeta primers. Repertoires were generated with immunoSEQ multiplex PCR, while TCRdb's copy carries only in-frame clones and drops some. The sample has 50,000 to 60,000 clones, approximately 80% seen once; the top ten hold roughly 1.5%. The chain has TRBV5-6 and TRBJ2-3; 7 bases align to TRBD2. Material for sequencing was PBMCs. The origin of this receptor is a female donor in good health and CMV-seronegative. CDR3 in amino acids: CASSFWAGESLTDTQYF. The CDR3 DNA sequence: TGTGCCAGCAGCTTTTGGGCGGGGGAGTCCCTCACAGATACGCAGTATTTT.